Below are 17 T cell receptor beta chains sequenced from a single sample in a study of post-analysis software for immune sequencing data. Notes on the study in general: Higher frequency in patients than in controls was seen for about 5 TRBV segments, with TRBV5-6, TRBV5-1 and TRBV20-1 among them.

Libraries were made from TCR beta cDNA, and they carried unique molecular identifiers. Via MiXCR, TCRdb re-called the PCR reads, giving one row per CDR3 protein. The sample has 350,000 to 500,000 distinct CDR3 sequences; roughly 40% are singletons. What these receptors recognize is not known. Source material: blood. These receptors were taken from a girl between 2 and 10 years old with multiple sclerosis.

The chain links TRBV5-4 to TRBJ2-7, with TRBD1 as a possible D gene (5 bases). The germline V and J ends were trimmed by 7 bases and 3 bases, with 14 bases remaining between them. The CDR3 runs 13 residues. Germline assignment: CDR1 SGHNT and CDR2 YYREEE (reference sequence). CDR3 sequence: CASERQGGYEQYF. For the CDR3, the DNA is TGTGCCAGCGAAAGGCAGGGCGGCTACGAGCAGTACTTC.

This chain uses TRBV5-1 with TRBJ1-1; a possible D gene is TRBD1 (5 bases). In germline, CDR1 is SGHRS, CDR2 YFSETQ. V lost 3 bases and J lost 7, with 22 bases in between. The CDR3 is 16 residues long. CDR3 loop: CASSSSSGGYTGEAFF. As DNA, the CDR3 is TGCGCCAGCAGCTCAAGCTCCGGGGGATACACAGGTGAAGCTTTCTTT.

The chain combines TRBV5-1 with TRBJ2-3; 11 bases agree with TRBD1. The CDR3 is made up of 18 amino acids. V shed 2 bases and J 3 bases; nucleotides not matched to a gene: 11. Germline assignment: CDR1 SGHRS and CDR2 YFSETQ. The CDR3 is CASSLRTGGAGATDTQYF. The CDR3 DNA sequence: TGCGCCAGCAGCTTACGGACAGGGGGCGCGGGGGCTACAGATACGCAGTATTTT.

This clonotype was recorded a few times. The rearrangement joins TRBV20-1 to TRBJ2-3; D is perhaps TRBD1 or TRBD2 (5 bases each). Germline CDR1 reads DFQATT; CDR2 reads SNEGSKA (reference sequence). V was cut by 6 bases and J by 6 bases, with 10 bases left in between. The CDR3 covers 11 residues. The CDR3 sequence is CSAIRGDTQYF. Written as DNA, the CDR3 is TGCAGTGCCATCCGGGGCGATACGCAGTATTTT.

This clonotype appeared a few times. A read error may account for a junction end that differs from germline. V and J are TRBV20-1 and TRBJ1-1; D gene ambiguous. This CDR3 spans 12 amino acids. Germline V gives CDR1 DFQATT, CDR2 SNEGSKA (reference sequence). Here the CDR3 reads CRPPGIEFEAFF. In nucleotides, the CDR3 is TGTAGGCCCCCTGGCATAGAGTTTGAAGCTTTCTTT.

This clonotype was recorded at least ten times. The chain recombines TRBV5-5 with TRBJ1-2; the D is unclear. Trimming left V 0 bases short and J 1 base short, with 7 bases between. The CDR3 is made up of 14 amino acids. Germline V gene data show CDR1 as SGHKS and CDR2 as YYEKEE (reference sequence). DNA of the CDR3: TGTGCCAGCAGCTTGGGGACCGATAACTATGGCTACACCTTC. Translated, it gives CASSLGTDNYGYTF.

The gene calls are TRBV24-1 and TRBJ2-1, with TRBD2 identical over 8 bases. Per germline, CDR1 KGHDR and CDR2 SFDVKD. V dropped 4 bases and J dropped 5; count of bases not matched to a gene: 6. CDR3 length equals 15 residues. The CDR3 nucleotides read TGTGCCACCAGTGAAGGTACGGGGGGGAACAATGAGCAGTTCTTC. Translated: CATSEGTGGNNEQFF.

This clonotype was found a few times. The rearrangement uses TRBV5-8 and TRBJ2-1, with 9 bases aligning to TRBD2. Trimming cost V 4 bases and J 9 bases; bases outside gene matches: 11. The CDR3 contains 15 residues. Germline values: CDR1 SGHTS, CDR2 YDEGEE. The CDR3 DNA sequence: TGTGCCAGCAGCAAAAATAGCGGGGGAGACATTGAGCAGTTCTTC. Protein: CASSKNSGGDIEQFF.

This clonotype was seen a handful of times. The chain combines TRBV5-4 with TRBJ2-7, with a possible D match to TRBD1 (6 bases). Germline V gene data show CDR1 as SGHNT and CDR2 as YYREEE (reference sequence). The CDR3 runs to 15 residues. V was clipped by 4 bases and J by 5 bases, with 19 bases between them. CDR3 nucleotide sequence: TGTGCCAGCAGCAACAGGGATTTGGATTTCCACGAGCAGTACTTC. The encoded protein is CASSNRDLDFHEQYF.

The chain recombines TRBV25-1 with TRBJ2-7, with 8 bases lining up with TRBD1. The trim removed 1 base at V and 6 bases at J, leaving 2 bases unmatched. The V gene's germline CDR1 is MGHDK and CDR2 SYGVNS. CDR3 size: 13 residues. The CDR3 spells CASSESGQVEQYF. Written as DNA, the CDR3 is TGTGCCAGCAGTGAATCGGGACAGGTCGAGCAGTACTTC.

The rearrangement links TRBV12-3 or TRBV12-4 to TRBJ1-4; D ambiguous. V shed 3 bases and J shed 4 bases, with 6 bases lying between them. The CDR3 is 13 amino acids. The CDR3 here is CASSFENNEKLFF. CDR3 DNA sequence: TGTGCCAGCAGTTTTGAGAATAATGAAAAACTGTTTTTT.

This clonotype was observed a handful of times. The chain combines TRBV7-9 with TRBJ2-5, with TRBD1 identical over 7 bases. V trimming: 5 bases; J trimming: 2 bases; junction bases outside the gene matches: 8. Germline CDR1 is SEHNR and CDR2 is FQNEAQ (reference sequence). The CDR3 is 15 residues long. The CDR3 protein is CASSTTGYQQETQYF. The CDR3 DNA reads TGTGCCAGCAGCACGACAGGGTACCAGCAAGAGACCCAGTACTTC.

This clonotype was seen only a few times. The chain couples TRBV20-1 to TRBJ1-5; D remains ambiguous. The CDR3 extends over 14 amino acids. V was trimmed by 3 bases and J by 2 bases, leaving 11 bases between them. The germline V gene encodes CDR1 DFQATT and CDR2 SNEGSKA (reference sequence). CDR3 DNA sequence: TGCAGTGCTAGGGAGGGCGCGGGCAATCAGCCCCAGCATTTT. Translation gives CSAREGAGNQPQHF.

This chain links TRBV7-6 with TRBJ1-4; perhaps TRBD1 as D (6 bases). The germline gives CDR1 SGHVS, CDR2 FNYEAQ. Trimming removed 5 bases from V and 8 bases from J, with 9 bases in between. The CDR3 runs to 12 residues. The CDR3 nucleotides read TGTGCCAGCAGCGCCAGGGGCGAAAAACTGTTTTTT. Its translation: CASSARGEKLFF.

This clonotype was seen only a few times. The chain recombines TRBV14 with TRBJ1-2; 7 bases match TRBD1. Germline trimming cut 6 bases from V and 7 bases from J; bases unmatched to any gene: 5. Germline assignment: CDR1 SGHDN and CDR2 FVKESK. The CDR3 is 12 residues long. CDR3 bases: TGTGCCAGCAGTCCGACAGGGAGTGGCTACACCTTC. Translated: CASSPTGSGYTF.

V and J are TRBV6-5 and TRBJ2-1, with D perhaps TRBD1 or TRBD2 (5 bases each). The V and J ends lost 0 bases and 2 bases respectively, with 11 bases between them. The CDR3 covers 16 residues. Germline V gives CDR1 MNHEY, CDR2 SVGAGI. As DNA, the CDR3 is TGTGCCAGCAGTTACTCGCAACGGGGCCCCTACAATGAGCAGTTCTTC. As protein: CASSYSQRGPYNEQFF.

The sample holds one count of this clonotype. V gene TRBV7-9 combines with J gene TRBJ2-7, with 10 nucleotides matching TRBD1. Trimming took 2 bases from V and 1 from J; bases not matched to a gene: 5. CDR3 size: 16 residues. Germline values: CDR1 SEHNR, CDR2 FQNEAQ (reference sequence). This CDR3 reads CASSLSDRGLSYEQYF. CDR3 in DNA: TGTGCCAGCAGCTTATCCGACAGGGGGCTGTCCTACGAGCAGTACTTC.